A single sample is the source of the 30 T cell receptor beta chains below, sequenced in a study of CD8 T cells in Susac syndrome. With random hexamers, roughly 0.5 to 1 ug RNA was reverse transcribed. TCRdb passed the immunoSEQ multiplex PCR reads through MiXCR, listing each CDR3 protein once. This sample yields more than 120,000 distinct CDR3 sequences, of which 94% are seen a single time; roughly 0.083% belongs to the top ten. The sequencing input was CD4+ T cells from PBMCs. The receptors derive from a human donor in good health.

The chain uses TRBV27 and TRBJ1-1; D is unresolved. Germline CDR1 is MNHEY and CDR2 is SMNVEV (reference sequence). The length of the CDR3 is 13 residues. V lost 7 bases and J lost 4, with 13 bases in between. CDR3 DNA sequence: TGTGCCAGCAATCTGGTTTTGGGCACTGAAGCTTTCTTT. It codes for CASNLVLGTEAFF.

V is TRBV30 and J is TRBJ1-2; 7 bases fit TRBD1. Germline V CDR1 and CDR2: GTSNPN, SVGIG (reference sequence). Germline trimming cut 3 bases from V and 8 bases from J; bases unmatched to any gene: 12. The length of the CDR3 is 14 residues. The DNA for the CDR3 is TGTGCCTGGAGGGTAGGAGACAGGGCGGGAGGCTACACCTTC. Its protein product is CAWRVGDRAGGYTF.

The chain has TRBV27 and TRBJ2-2; 8 positions agree with TRBD1. V shed 8 bases, J shed 1 base, and the junction held 9 bases outside the gene matches. The CDR3 covers 16 residues. CDR1 and CDR2 (germline): MNHEY, SMNVEV (reference sequence). CDR3 in amino acids: CASGQSGTGNTGELFF. CDR3 DNA: TGTGCCAGCGGACAGTCCGGGACAGGGAACACCGGGGAGCTGTTTTTT.

The chain employs TRBV5-1 and TRBJ2-3; no definite D call. V gave up 1 base and J gave up 3 bases, with 12 bases separating them. The CDR3 spans 15 residues. Germline assignment: CDR1 SGHRS and CDR2 YFSETQ. CDR3 DNA: TGCGCCAGCAGCTTGTCGTTAGGGATGACAGATACGCAGTATTTT. Protein sequence: CASSLSLGMTDTQYF.

The chain employs TRBV12-3 or TRBV12-4 and TRBJ2-6, with 12 bases fitting TRBD1. J lost 2 bases, V lost 6 bases, and 11 bases had no gene match. The CDR3 sequence is 19 residues long. CDR3 loop: CASRTRDRGLYAGANVLTF. As DNA, the CDR3 is TGTGCCAGCAGGACCCGGGACAGGGGGCTCTATGCTGGGGCCAACGTCCTGACTTTC.

The chain recombines TRBV10-3 with TRBJ2-5; D is ambiguous. The CDR3 consists of 12 residues. The V gene's germline CDR1 is ENHRY and CDR2 SYGVKD. Trimming left V 2 bases short and J 6 bases short, with 7 bases between. CDR3 region: CAISEGKKTQYF. The CDR3 DNA reads TGTGCCATCAGTGAGGGTAAAAAGACCCAGTACTTC.

V is TRBV4-1 and J is TRBJ2-1; D is uncertain. CDR1 and CDR2 (germline): MGHRA, YSYEKL. The V and J ends lost 0 bases and 1 base respectively, with 13 bases between them. This CDR3 contains 17 residues. The CDR3 region is CASSQDLGANSYNEQFF. CDR3 in DNA: TGCGCCAGCAGCCAAGATTTAGGAGCCAATTCCTACAATGAGCAGTTCTTC.

The CDR3 bases are TGTGCCAGCAGCAAAAACAGGGGGGCTGGCTACACCTTC. As protein: CASSKNRGAGYTF. The V call is TRBV2, the J call TRBJ1-2; TRBD1 aligns across 8 bases. CDR3 size: 13 residues. V was clipped by 6 bases and J by 7 bases; unmatched bases: 7. Germline CDR1 is SNHLY and CDR2 is FYNNEI.

V is TRBV7-2 and J is TRBJ2-7, with no clear D. V was trimmed by 5 bases and J by 5 bases, leaving 19 bases between them. The germline V gene encodes CDR1 SGHTA and CDR2 FQGNSA. This CDR3 contains 15 residues. CDR3 nucleotide sequence: TGTGCCAGCAGCCCCTCGGCCCAGGCGTTCGACGAGCAGTACTTC. It codes for CASSPSAQAFDEQYF.

This clonotype has a single count. This chain joins TRBV20-1 and TRBJ2-2; possible D gene TRBD2, 6 bases. The germline V gene encodes CDR1 DFQATT and CDR2 SNEGSKA (reference sequence). The CDR3 is 14 residues long. Trimming took off 1 base at V and 3 bases at J, with 9 bases between the two ends. In DNA form, the CDR3 reads TGCAGTGCTAGAGTCGGGAGTTACACCGGGGAGCTGTTTTTT. This translates into CSARVGSYTGELFF.

V is TRBV27 and J is TRBJ2-7, with TRBD2 identical over 12 bases. Germline CDR1 is MNHEY and CDR2 is SMNVEV (reference sequence). This CDR3 is built from 15 residues. V gave up 2 bases and J gave up 3 bases; unmatched junction bases: 2. CDR3 bases: TGTGCCAGCAGTTTAGAGGGACTAGCGGGCTACGAGCAGTACTTC. Translated: CASSLEGLAGYEQYF.

CDR3 in amino acids: CASSWGQDRLYGYTF. The CDR3 DNA is TGTGCCAGCAGCTGGGGACAGGACAGGCTCTATGGCTACACCTTC. The chain employs TRBV7-9 and TRBJ1-2; 8 nucleotides align to TRBD1. Germline values: CDR1 SEHNR, CDR2 FQNEAQ (reference sequence). With V trimmed by 4 bases and J by 4 bases, 8 bases remained unmatched. This CDR3 comprises 15 residues.

V and J are TRBV27 and TRBJ2-7; no definite D call. This CDR3 contains 14 residues. Germline CDR1 and CDR2: MNHEY and SMNVEV (reference sequence). The V end was cut by 10 bases, the J end by 3 bases, with 19 bases between. The CDR3 nucleotides are TGTGCCACCCGTGGGGTGAAGGGTCACTACGAGCAGTACTTC. It is translated as CATRGVKGHYEQYF.

The rearrangement links TRBV18 to TRBJ2-7, with 9 bases lining up with TRBD2. This CDR3 has 15 residues. Per the germline V gene, CDR1 is KGHSH and CDR2 is LQKENI. The V gene end was trimmed by 4 bases and the J gene end by 4 bases; junction bases not matched to a gene: 8. CDR3 sequence (DNA): TGTGCCAGCTCACTGTTAGCGGGAGAAATATACGAGCAGTACTTC. Its translation is CASSLLAGEIYEQYF.

The chain employs TRBV7-3 and TRBJ2-1; TRBD1 aligns across 7 bases. The CDR3 covers 15 residues. Germline lookup yields CDR1 SGHTA and CDR2 FQGTGA. J gave up 4 bases and V 1 base, and 4 bases lay outside the gene matches. In nucleotides, the CDR3 is TGTGCCAGCAGCTTAATGGGACAGCAGTACAATGAGCAGTTCTTC. Translating gives CASSLMGQQYNEQFF.

This rearrangement joins TRBV3-1 to TRBJ2-3; 10 nucleotides align to TRBD1. V dropped 5 bases and J dropped 2; count of bases not matched to a gene: 4. Germline V gene data show CDR1 as LGHDT and CDR2 as YNNKEL (reference sequence). The CDR3 has 15 residues. The CDR3 coding sequence is TGTGCCAGCAGCAACGGGACAGGGGCCACAGATACGCAGTATTTT. Translation: CASSNGTGATDTQYF.

The chain combines TRBV10-3 with TRBJ2-5, with TRBD1 matching 10 bases. The CDR3 runs 14 residues. Trimming cost V 7 bases and J 5 bases; bases outside gene matches: 7. Germline-derived CDR1 and CDR2 are ENHRY and SYGVKD. CDR3 region: CAIKSDRGRETQYF. The CDR3 nucleotides read TGTGCCATCAAAAGCGACAGGGGGCGTGAGACCCAGTACTTC.

The rearrangement links TRBV28 to TRBJ2-7; D might be TRBD2 (5 bases). Looked up from germline, CDR1 is MDHEN and CDR2 is SYDVKM. V was shortened by 4 bases and J by 2 bases, with 15 bases between the two germline ends. CDR3 length: 15 amino acids. The CDR3 loop reads CASSSYGVGAYEQYF. The CDR3 DNA sequence: TGTGCCAGCAGTTCCTACGGGGTAGGCGCCTACGAGCAGTACTTC. Drawing the rest from reference TRBV28 and TRBJ2-7, the complete variable domain is DVKVTQSSRYLVKRTGEKVFLECVQDMDHENMFWYRQDPGLGLRLIYFSYDVKMKEKGDIPEGYSVSREKKERFSLILESASTNQTSMYLCASSSYGVGAYEQYFGPGTRLTVT.

The chain has TRBV2 and TRBJ1-3; D remains unclear. Germline CDR1 SNHLY, CDR2 FYNNEI. Trimming shortened V by 6 bases and J by 0 bases, and 12 bases separated the two germline ends. This CDR3 comprises 15 residues. CDR3 residues: CASSPLTVSGNTIYF. CDR3 DNA: TGTGCCAGCAGCCCGTTAACCGTCTCTGGAAACACCATATATTTT.

V and J are TRBV6-6 and TRBJ2-2; tentative D call: TRBD2 (6 bases). Germline V gene sequence: CDR1 MNHNY, CDR2 SVGAGI (reference sequence). The length of the CDR3 is 14 residues. V dropped 8 bases and J dropped 6 bases, with 16 bases sitting between them. CDR3 nucleotide sequence: TGTGCCAGCGGGGGAGGACTGTCCGCCGGGGAGCTGTTTTTT. Residues: CASGGGLSAGELFF.

CDR3 nucleotides: TGTGCCAGTAGCGAGGGTGAGACCCAGTACTTC. Translated, it gives CASSEGETQYF. The rearrangement uses TRBV19 and TRBJ2-5; possible D gene TRBD2, 5 bases. V lost 6 bases and J 5 bases, leaving 7 bases between the germline ends. CDR3 length equals 11 residues. Germline V CDR1 and CDR2: LNHDA, SQIVND (reference sequence).

The gene calls are TRBV5-6 and TRBJ1-3; tentatively, D is TRBD1 (6 bases). Trimming removed 1 base from V and 2 bases from J, with 7 bases in between. The CDR3 extends over 14 amino acids. In germline, CDR1 is SGHDT, CDR2 YYEEEE. CDR3 residues: CASSLPGAGNTIYF. The CDR3, as DNA: TGTGCCAGCAGCTTGCCAGGGGCTGGAAACACCATATATTTT. Combining the CDR3 with reference TRBV5-6 and TRBJ1-3 gives the whole variable domain DAGVTQSPTHLIKTRGQQVTLRCSPKSGHDTVSWYQQALGQGPQFIFQYYEEEERQRGNFPDRFSGHQFPNYSSELNVNALLLGDSALYLCASSLPGAGNTIYFGEGSWLTVV.

The sample holds one count of this clonotype. This sequence joins TRBV20-1 and TRBJ1-5; TRBD1 might be the D (5 bases). This CDR3 comprises 15 residues. V lost 5 bases and J 3 bases, leaving 17 bases between the germline ends. Germline-derived CDR1 and CDR2 are DFQATT and SNEGSKA (reference sequence). The CDR3 sequence: CSAGLPDGANQPQHF. The CDR3 bases are TGCAGTGCTGGCCTTCCGGACGGGGCCAATCAGCCCCAGCATTTT.

The gene calls are TRBV12-3 or TRBV12-4 and TRBJ2-1, with 9 nucleotides matching TRBD2. This CDR3 has 14 residues. The V gene end was trimmed by 4 bases and the J gene end by 9 bases; junction bases not matched to a gene: 7. CDR3 coding DNA: TGTGCCAGCAGTTCATTAGCGGGAGTCTCTGAGCAGTTCTTC. Its protein is CASSSLAGVSEQFF.

This clonotype was seen once. Here the CDR3 DNA reads TGTGCCAGCAGTTTGGTCGGGACAGGGGTTTACGAGCAGTACTTC. This translates into CASSLVGTGVYEQYF. The chain links TRBV27 to TRBJ2-7, with 10 bases fitting TRBD1. V lost 3 bases, J lost 4 bases, and 6 bases stayed unmatched. Germline CDR1 MNHEY, CDR2 SMNVEV (reference sequence). CDR3 length: 15 amino acids.

V is TRBV15 and J is TRBJ2-7; no reliable D call. The CDR3 is 14 amino acids. CDR1 LNHNV and CDR2 YYDKDF come from the germline V gene (reference sequence). V was pared by 1 base and J by 3 bases, with 10 bases between. Written as DNA, the CDR3 is TGTGCCACCAGCAGAGGACATTCGCGCTACGAGCAGTACTTC. Residues: CATSRGHSRYEQYF.

The chain joins TRBV7-9 to TRBJ2-3; D is possibly TRBD1 (6 bases). In germline, CDR1 is SEHNR, CDR2 FQNEAQ (reference sequence). The CDR3 runs to 14 residues. Trimming removed 2 bases at V and 5 bases at J, with 11 bases between. The CDR3, as DNA: TGTGCCAGCAGCTTACAGGGGTATGGAGATACGCAGTATTTT. Protein product: CASSLQGYGDTQYF.

The chain uses TRBV5-1 and TRBJ1-5; 9 positions match TRBD1. In germline, CDR1 is SGHRS, CDR2 YFSETQ. The CDR3 has 17 residues. Germline trimming cut 0 bases from V and 2 bases from J; bases unmatched to any gene: 6. CDR3 amino acids: CASSLGGQGTGNQPQHF. CDR3 in DNA: TGCGCCAGCAGCTTGGGCGGACAGGGGACTGGCAATCAGCCCCAGCATTTT.

Only one count was recorded for this clonotype. V usage is TRBV5-1 and J usage is TRBJ2-2, with D perhaps matching TRBD1 (9 bases). Germline CDR1 SGHRS, CDR2 YFSETQ. V was clipped by 6 bases and J by 2 bases, with 20 bases between them. The CDR3 has 17 amino acids. The CDR3 here is CASIAGQGRTNTGELFF. In DNA, the CDR3 is TGCGCCAGCATAGCGGGACAGGGTCGAACTAACACCGGGGAGCTGTTTTTT.

The V and J genes are TRBV5-1 and TRBJ1-2; D remains ambiguous. CDR1 and CDR2 (germline): SGHRS, YFSETQ. With 1 base removed from V and 3 bases from J, the gap between germline ends came to 7 bases. CDR3 length equals 13 residues. CDR3 sequence: CASSLQADYGYTF. The DNA of the CDR3 is TGCGCCAGCAGCTTGCAGGCAGACTATGGCTACACCTTC.